These 24 T cell receptor beta chains came from one sample sequenced in a study of vaccination effects on CD4 cells after COVID-19. Sequenced by immunoSEQ multiplex PCR; TCRdb stores in-frame clones only, minus some. Of around 75,000 clones listed, about 69% are singletons. For these TCRs, the target antigens are not known. Before sequencing, viral peptide pools were used by the ViraFEST assay to expand antigen-specific CD4+ T cells. Once cultured for roughly nine days, the cells underwent separation to obtain CD4+ T cells. The person's infection with SARS-CoV-2, confirmed by PCR, took place between March and December 2020. The source material was CD4+ T cells from PBMCs cultured with HIV peptides, sampled before COVID-19 vaccination. Subset given: HIV-1 Nef peptide pool negative control/reference culture. The receptors here all came from a human donor who had a prior SARS-CoV-2 infection.

The rearrangement uses TRBV5-1 and TRBJ1-4, with TRBD1 matching over 7 bases. The J segment lost 0 bases and the V segment lost 4 bases, leaving 3 bases of the junction unmatched. The germline gives CDR1 SGHRS, CDR2 YFSETQ. This CDR3 is built from 15 residues. CDR3 bases: TGCGCCAGCAGCCGCGGACAGGCAACTAATGAAAAACTGTTTTTT. As protein: CASSRGQATNEKLFF.

V gene TRBV7-9 combines with J gene TRBJ2-2, with D possibly being TRBD1 (5 bases). Germline lookup yields CDR1 SEHNR and CDR2 FQNEAQ (reference sequence). This CDR3 has 13 amino acids. Trimming left V 1 base short and J 6 bases short, with 6 bases between. The CDR3 here is CASSLEGPGELFF. The CDR3 region has the DNA TGTGCCAGCAGCTTAGAGGGGCCCGGGGAGCTGTTTTTT.

V and J are TRBV19 and TRBJ1-1; no clear D gene. Germline lookup yields CDR1 LNHDA and CDR2 SQIVND (reference sequence). CDR3 length: 13 amino acids. V dropped 3 bases and J dropped 11 bases, with 16 bases sitting between them. CDR3 in amino acids: CASSMIDPAGAFF. CDR3 in DNA: TGTGCCAGTAGTATGATCGACCCTGCTGGGGCTTTCTTT.

In its sample, this clone was seen a few times. The chain recombines TRBV3-1 (or the pseudogene TRBV3-2) with TRBJ1-4; D is possibly TRBD1 (6 bases). The germline V and J ends were trimmed by 5 bases and 3 bases, with 10 bases remaining between them. CDR1 and CDR2 (germline): LGHDT, YNNKEL (reference sequence). The CDR3 spans 14 residues. CDR3 nucleotides: TGTGCCAGCAGCACACAGGGATCTAATGAAAAACTGTTTTTT. Protein sequence: CASSTQGSNEKLFF.

This clone occurred once. The chain combines TRBV7-8 with TRBJ2-3, with D perhaps matching TRBD2 (6 bases). V dropped 5 bases and J dropped 2 bases, with 17 bases sitting between them. The CDR3 is 16 residues long. Germline V CDR1 and CDR2: SGHVS, FQNEAQ. The CDR3 coding sequence is TGTGCCAGCAGCGCGGGGCCTACCTCCTCCACAGATACGCAGTATTTT. Translation gives CASSAGPTSSTDTQYF.

Written as DNA, the CDR3 is TGCGCCAGCAGCCAATCATGGGGAGAACAAGATACGCAGTATTTT. It encodes CASSQSWGEQDTQYF. V and J are TRBV4-3 and TRBJ2-3; possibly TRBD2 for D (5 bases). The germline V gene encodes CDR1 LGHNA and CDR2 YSLEER. The CDR3 extends over 15 amino acids. Trimming removed 2 bases at V and 5 bases at J, with 14 bases between.

The chain combines TRBV5-4 with TRBJ1-1, with D unresolved. The CDR3 has 14 residues. V lost 3 bases, J lost 4 bases, and 13 bases lay in between. The germline V gene has CDR1 SGHNT and CDR2 YYREEE (reference sequence). The chain's CDR3 is CASSYLMSGTEAFF. The CDR3 DNA reads TGTGCCAGCAGCTATCTTATGAGTGGCACTGAAGCTTTCTTT.

The chain carries TRBV20-1 and TRBJ2-1; weak D call: TRBD2 (5 bases). Trimming took off 3 bases at V and 8 bases at J, with 11 bases between the two ends. CDR1 DFQATT and CDR2 SNEGSKA come from the germline V gene (reference sequence). This CDR3 contains 12 residues. CDR3 residues: CSASYSVDEQFF. The CDR3 DNA reads as TGCAGTGCTAGTTATAGCGTCGATGAGCAGTTCTTC.

As DNA, the CDR3 is TGTGCCACCGTGGGGGGGGCCGCAGATACGCAGTATTTT. It yields the protein CATVGGAADTQYF. The J gene is TRBJ2-3, the V gene TRBV10-3; D perhaps matches TRBD2 (7 bases). The germline CDR1 and CDR2 sequences are ENHRY and SYGVKD. Trimming stripped 10 bases from V and 4 bases from J, with 15 bases between. The CDR3 extends over 13 amino acids.

V gene TRBV5-5 combines with J gene TRBJ1-4, with 8 bases that match TRBD1. From germline, CDR1 is SGHKS and CDR2 YYEKEE (reference sequence). The CDR3 is 15 amino acids. V trimming: 3 bases; J trimming: 6 bases; junction bases outside the gene matches: 7. CDR3 region: CASSSGQDADEKLFF. CDR3 in DNA: TGTGCCAGCAGCTCGGGACAGGACGCCGATGAAAAACTGTTTTTT.

This clone appeared once. This chain joins TRBV5-1 and TRBJ2-3; D gene ambiguous. Germline values: CDR1 SGHRS, CDR2 YFSETQ. Trimming removed 0 bases from V and 3 bases from J, with 5 bases in between. CDR3 length: 13 residues. The CDR3 nucleotides read TGCGCCAGCAGCTTGGTAGGTACAGATACGCAGTATTTT. Its translation is CASSLVGTDTQYF.

The chain joins TRBV5-3 to TRBJ1-2, with D hard to call. TRBV5-3 is filed as an ORF, its function uncertain. The CDR3 loop spans 13 amino acids. Trimming left V 0 bases short and J 8 bases short, with 11 bases between. The CDR3 reads CARSLELGRGYTF. CDR3 nucleotides: TGTGCCAGAAGCTTGGAGTTAGGGCGCGGCTACACCTTC.

The chain carries TRBV28 and TRBJ2-3; possibly TRBD2 for D (6 bases). Trimming pared 3 bases from V and 1 base from J, leaving 8 bases between. From germline, CDR1 is MDHEN and CDR2 SYDVKM. The CDR3 consists of 14 residues. Written as DNA, the CDR3 is TGTGCCAGCAGTTTGGGGGGACGCACAGATACGCAGTATTTT. Protein: CASSLGGRTDTQYF.

The CDR3: CASSPARVEAEAFF. DNA for the CDR3: TGTGCCAGCTCACCAGCCAGGGTTGAGGCTGAAGCTTTCTTT. This chain uses TRBV18 with TRBJ1-1, with TRBD1 as a possible D gene (5 bases). This CDR3 has 14 amino acids. Trimming took off 2 bases at V and 6 bases at J, with 13 bases between the two ends. The germline V gene has CDR1 KGHSH and CDR2 LQKENI.

This chain uses TRBV6-5 with TRBJ1-2; TRBD1 is a possible D gene (5 bases). This CDR3 comprises 12 residues. The germline CDR1 and CDR2 sequences are MNHEY and SVGAGI. With 7 bases removed from V and 8 bases from J, the gap between germline ends came to 14 bases. Here the CDR3 reads CASTTWGSGYTF. CDR3 sequence (DNA): TGTGCCAGCACCACCTGGGGGAGCGGCTACACCTTC.

This clone was detected once. J is TRBJ1-1 and V is TRBV7-9; D is unresolved. This CDR3 has 13 amino acids. Germline values: CDR1 SEHNR, CDR2 FQNEAQ (reference sequence). Trimming removed 4 bases at V and 10 bases at J, with 16 bases between. In DNA, the CDR3 is TGTGCCAGCAGCTCCAACCCAAATTATGGAGCTTTCTTT. Residues: CASSSNPNYGAFF. Full variable domain (outside the CDR3, taken from reference TRBV7-9 and TRBJ1-1): DTGVSQNPRHKITKRGQNVTFRCDPISEHNRLYWYRQTLGQGPEFLTYFQNEAQLEKSRLLSDRFSAERPKGSFSTLEIQRTEQGDSAMYLCASSSNPNYGAFFGQGTRLTVV.

In this sample, this clone turned up once. V usage is TRBV19 and J usage is TRBJ1-4; the D is unclear. The V end lost 3 bases, the J end lost 7 bases, and 9 bases lay between the germline ends. The CDR3 covers 13 residues. Germline lookup yields CDR1 LNHDA and CDR2 SQIVND (reference sequence). DNA for the CDR3: TGTGCCAGTAGTATGGAGAGGAGTGAAAAACTGTTTTTT. It yields the protein CASSMERSEKLFF.

The V call is TRBV27, the J call TRBJ1-6; D is possibly TRBD1 (5 bases). Germline CDR1 is MNHEY and CDR2 is SMNVEV (reference sequence). Trimming stripped 4 bases from V and 6 bases from J, with 13 bases between. The CDR3 has 15 amino acids. The CDR3 reads CASSYRGGSNSPLHF. In DNA form, the CDR3 reads TGTGCCAGCAGTTACCGGGGGGGTAGTAATTCACCCCTCCACTTT.

The CDR3, as DNA: TGTGCCAGCAGCGCCCGCCGGGAGGGGTGGCCCCAGCATTTT. It encodes CASSARREGWPQHF. This sequence joins TRBV2 and TRBJ1-5, with D possibly being TRBD1 (5 bases). The germline CDR1 and CDR2 sequences are SNHLY and FYNNEI. V lost 6 bases to trimming and J lost 9 bases, with 18 bases between them. CDR3 length equals 14 residues.

The chain is built from TRBV7-9 and TRBJ2-1; 10 nucleotides line up with TRBD1. V lost 5 bases, J lost 6 bases, and 7 bases stayed unmatched. The CDR3 totals 15 residues. Germline V gives CDR1 SEHNR, CDR2 FQNEAQ (reference sequence). This CDR3 reads CASSRPGQGFNEQFF. CDR3 DNA sequence: TGTGCCAGCAGCCGACCGGGACAGGGGTTCAATGAGCAGTTCTTC.

This rearrangement joins TRBV24-1 to TRBJ2-1; 8 nucleotides line up with TRBD2. CDR1 and CDR2 (germline): KGHDR, SFDVKD. After removal of 3 bases from V and 4 bases from J, the junction contained 7 bases not matched to a gene. This CDR3 comprises 16 residues. The CDR3 DNA reads as TGTGCCACCAGTGATAGACTAGCGTTGGGTTACAATGAGCAGTTCTTC. Protein: CATSDRLALGYNEQFF.

The chain links TRBV3-1 (or the pseudogene TRBV3-2) to TRBJ2-7; 8 nucleotides match TRBD2. Germline CDR1 reads LGHDT; CDR2 reads YNNKEL (reference sequence). The J segment lost 6 bases and the V segment lost 6 bases, leaving 16 bases of the junction unmatched. The CDR3 is 16 amino acids. In DNA form, the CDR3 reads TGTGCCAGCAGTCCCGGACTAGCCGGGGGTGGATTCGAGCAGTACTTC. Translation gives CASSPGLAGGGFEQYF.

This sequence joins TRBV2 and TRBJ2-2; TRBD1 matches at 7 bases. Germline V gives CDR1 SNHLY, CDR2 FYNNEI. This CDR3 is 16 amino acids long. Germline trimming cut 5 bases from V and 5 bases from J; bases unmatched to any gene: 11. In DNA form, the CDR3 reads TGTGCCAGCAGTCCGGTTGTAGGGGGCGATACCGGGGAGCTGTTTTTT. Encoded protein: CASSPVVGGDTGELFF.

This clone was counted only a few times. The chain has TRBV11-1 and TRBJ2-7, with TRBD1 matching over 8 bases. The CDR3 has 15 residues. CDR1 and CDR2 (germline): SGHAT, FQDESV (reference sequence). V shed 5 bases and J 3 bases; nucleotides not matched to a gene: 9. CDR3 region: CASSPWDRQVYEQYF. The CDR3 bases are TGTGCCAGCAGCCCCTGGGACAGGCAAGTCTACGAGCAGTACTTC.